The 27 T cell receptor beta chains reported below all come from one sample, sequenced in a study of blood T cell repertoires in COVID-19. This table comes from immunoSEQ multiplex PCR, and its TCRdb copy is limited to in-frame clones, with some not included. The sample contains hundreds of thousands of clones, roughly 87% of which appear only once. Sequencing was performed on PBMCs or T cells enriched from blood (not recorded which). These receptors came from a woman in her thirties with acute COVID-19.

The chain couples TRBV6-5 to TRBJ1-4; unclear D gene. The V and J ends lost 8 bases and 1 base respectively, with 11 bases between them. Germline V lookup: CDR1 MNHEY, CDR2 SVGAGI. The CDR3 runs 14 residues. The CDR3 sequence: CASRGRQTNEKLFF. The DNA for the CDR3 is TGTGCCAGCCGCGGGAGACAAACTAATGAAAAACTGTTTTTT.

In nucleotides, the CDR3 is TGTGCCAGCAGTTTAGTGGGAGGGCTGGGGGAGACCCAGTACTTC. Its translation is CASSLVGGLGETQYF. J is TRBJ2-5 and V is TRBV28, with 7 bases aligning to TRBD2. The germline V gene has CDR1 MDHEN and CDR2 SYDVKM. The CDR3 is 15 amino acids. V lost 2 bases, J lost 5 bases, and 8 bases stayed unmatched.

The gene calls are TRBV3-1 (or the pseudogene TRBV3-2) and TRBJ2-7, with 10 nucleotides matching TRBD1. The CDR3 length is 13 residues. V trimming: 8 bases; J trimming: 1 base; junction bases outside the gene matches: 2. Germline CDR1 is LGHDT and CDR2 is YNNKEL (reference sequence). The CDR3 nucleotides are TGTGCCAGCTGGACAGGGGGTTCCTACGAGCAGTACTTC. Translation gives CASWTGGSYEQYF.

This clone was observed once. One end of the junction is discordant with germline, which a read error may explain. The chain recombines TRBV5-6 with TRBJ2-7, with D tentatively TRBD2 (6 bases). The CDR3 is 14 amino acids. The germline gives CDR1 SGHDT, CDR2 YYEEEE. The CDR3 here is CASGFRDFTNEQYF. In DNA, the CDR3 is TGTGCCAGCGGCTTCCGGGACTTCACCAACGAGCAGTACTTC.

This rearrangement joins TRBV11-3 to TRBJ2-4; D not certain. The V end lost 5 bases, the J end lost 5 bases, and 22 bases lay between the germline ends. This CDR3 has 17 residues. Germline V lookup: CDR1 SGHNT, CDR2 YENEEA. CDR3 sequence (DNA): TGTGCCAGCAGCCCTGTGGCCGTTCACATCCCGCAAAACATTCAGTACTTC. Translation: CASSPVAVHIPQNIQYF.

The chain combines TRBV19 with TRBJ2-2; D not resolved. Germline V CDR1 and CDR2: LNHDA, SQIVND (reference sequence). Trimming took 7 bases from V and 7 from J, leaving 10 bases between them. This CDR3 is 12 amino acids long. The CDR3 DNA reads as TGTGCCAGTAAAGAGGCGTACGGGGAGCTGTTTTTT. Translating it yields CASKEAYGELFF.

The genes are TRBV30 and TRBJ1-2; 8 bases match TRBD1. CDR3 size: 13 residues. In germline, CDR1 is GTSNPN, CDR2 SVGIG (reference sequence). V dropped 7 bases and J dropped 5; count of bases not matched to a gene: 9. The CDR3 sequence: CAFRNNRGYGYTF. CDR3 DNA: TGTGCCTTTCGCAATAACAGGGGGTATGGCTACACCTTC.

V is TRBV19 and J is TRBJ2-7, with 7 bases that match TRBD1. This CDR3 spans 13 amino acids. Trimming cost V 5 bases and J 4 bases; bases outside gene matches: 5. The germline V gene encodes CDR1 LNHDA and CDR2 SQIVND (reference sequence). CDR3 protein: CASSSGTAYEQYF. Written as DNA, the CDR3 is TGTGCCAGTAGTTCCGGGACAGCGTACGAGCAGTACTTC.

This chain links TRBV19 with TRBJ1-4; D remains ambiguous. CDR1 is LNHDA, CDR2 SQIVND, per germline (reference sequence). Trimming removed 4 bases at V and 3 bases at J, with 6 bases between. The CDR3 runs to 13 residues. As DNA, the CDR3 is TGTGCCAGTAGTAGAGGTTCTAATGAAAAACTGTTTTTT. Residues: CASSRGSNEKLFF.

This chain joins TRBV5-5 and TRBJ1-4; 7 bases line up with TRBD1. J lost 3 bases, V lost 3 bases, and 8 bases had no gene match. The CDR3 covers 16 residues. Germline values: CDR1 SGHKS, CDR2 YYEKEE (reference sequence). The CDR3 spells CASSSPGQRANEKLFF. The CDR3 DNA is TGTGCCAGCAGCTCTCCGGGACAGCGAGCTAATGAAAAACTGTTTTTT.

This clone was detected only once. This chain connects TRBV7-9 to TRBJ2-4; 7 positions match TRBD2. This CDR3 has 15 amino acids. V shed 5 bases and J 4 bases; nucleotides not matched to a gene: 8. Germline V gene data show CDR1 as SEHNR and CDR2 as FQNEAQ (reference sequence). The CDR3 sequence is CASSQPGLLKNIQYF. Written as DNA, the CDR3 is TGTGCCAGCAGCCAACCGGGACTATTAAAAAACATTCAGTACTTC.

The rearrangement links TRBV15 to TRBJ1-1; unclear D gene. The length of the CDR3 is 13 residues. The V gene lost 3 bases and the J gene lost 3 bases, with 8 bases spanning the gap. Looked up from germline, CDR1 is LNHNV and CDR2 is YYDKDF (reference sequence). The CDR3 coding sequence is TGTGCCACCAGCAGGAAGCAAGACACTGAAGCTTTCTTT. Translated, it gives CATSRKQDTEAFF.

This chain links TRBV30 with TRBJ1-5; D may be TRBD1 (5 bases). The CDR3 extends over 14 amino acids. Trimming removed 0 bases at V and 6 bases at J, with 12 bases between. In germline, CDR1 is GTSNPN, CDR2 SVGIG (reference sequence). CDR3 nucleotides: TGTGCCTGGAGTGTACACGGGGGAGGTCAGCCCCAGCATTTT. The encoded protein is CAWSVHGGGQPQHF.

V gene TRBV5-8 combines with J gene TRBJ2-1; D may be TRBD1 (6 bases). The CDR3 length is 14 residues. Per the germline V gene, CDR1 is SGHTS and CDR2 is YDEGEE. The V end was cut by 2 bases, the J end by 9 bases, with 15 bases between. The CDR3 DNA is TGTGCCAGCAGCTTAGGGGACATAACGGGTGAGCAGTTCTTC. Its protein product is CASSLGDITGEQFF.

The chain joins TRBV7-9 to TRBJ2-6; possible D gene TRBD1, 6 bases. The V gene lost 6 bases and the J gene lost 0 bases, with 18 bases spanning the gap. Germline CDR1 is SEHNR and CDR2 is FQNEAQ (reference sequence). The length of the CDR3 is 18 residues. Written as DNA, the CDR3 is TGTGCCAGCAGTTCGGACAGACAACTTTACTCTGGGGCCAACGTCCTGACTTTC. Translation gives CASSSDRQLYSGANVLTF. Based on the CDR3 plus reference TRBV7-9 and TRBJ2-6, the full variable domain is DTGVSQNPRHKITKRGQNVTFRCDPISEHNRLYWYRQTLGQGPEFLTYFQNEAQLEKSRLLSDRFSAERPKGSFSTLEIQRTEQGDSAMYLCASSSDRQLYSGANVLTFGAGSRLTVL.

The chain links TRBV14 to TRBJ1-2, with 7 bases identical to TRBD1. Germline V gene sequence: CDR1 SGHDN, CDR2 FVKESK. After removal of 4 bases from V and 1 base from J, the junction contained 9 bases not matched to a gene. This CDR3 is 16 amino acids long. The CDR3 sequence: CASSPKTGSLNYGYTF. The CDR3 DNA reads TGTGCCAGCAGCCCCAAGACAGGGTCCCTTAACTATGGCTACACCTTC.

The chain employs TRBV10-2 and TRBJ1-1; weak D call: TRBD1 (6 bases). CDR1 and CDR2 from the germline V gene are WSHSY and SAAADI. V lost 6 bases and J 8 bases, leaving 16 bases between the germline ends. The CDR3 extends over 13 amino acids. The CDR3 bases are TGCGCCAGCAGGAGGGGGAGGGAGGAAGAAGCTTTCTTT. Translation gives CASRRGREEEAFF.

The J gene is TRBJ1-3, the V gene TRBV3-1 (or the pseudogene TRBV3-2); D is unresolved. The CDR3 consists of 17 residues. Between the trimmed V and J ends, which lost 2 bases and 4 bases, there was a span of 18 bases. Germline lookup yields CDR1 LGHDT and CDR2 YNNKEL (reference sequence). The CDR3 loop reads CASSQLGSQISGNTIYF. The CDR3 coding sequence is TGTGCCAGCAGCCAACTCGGGTCTCAAATTTCGGGAAACACCATATATTTT.

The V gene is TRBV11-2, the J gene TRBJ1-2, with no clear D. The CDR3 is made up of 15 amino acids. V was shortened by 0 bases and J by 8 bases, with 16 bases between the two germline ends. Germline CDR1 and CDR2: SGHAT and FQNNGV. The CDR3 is CASSLDLSGSNGYTF. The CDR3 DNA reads TGTGCCAGCAGCTTAGATCTGTCGGGGTCCAACGGCTACACCTTC.

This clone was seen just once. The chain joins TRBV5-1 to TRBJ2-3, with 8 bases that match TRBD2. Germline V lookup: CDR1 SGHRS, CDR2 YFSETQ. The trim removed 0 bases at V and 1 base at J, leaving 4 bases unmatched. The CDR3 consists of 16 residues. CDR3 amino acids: CASSLGTSGGTDTQYF. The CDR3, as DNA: TGCGCCAGCAGCTTGGGAACTAGCGGAGGCACAGATACGCAGTATTTT. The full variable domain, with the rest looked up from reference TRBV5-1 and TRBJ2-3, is KAGVTQTPRYLIKTRGQQVTLSCSPISGHRSVSWYQQTPGQGLQFLFEYFSETQRNKGNFPGRFSGRQFSNSRSEMNVSTLELGDSALYLCASSLGTSGGTDTQYFGPGTRLTVL.

In nucleotides, the CDR3 is TGTGCCAGCAGCTTAAGCGGGGCCCCCACAGATACGCAGTATTTT. It translates to CASSLSGAPTDTQYF. The J gene is TRBJ2-3, the V gene TRBV7-6, with 7 nucleotides matching TRBD2. Germline V gene data show CDR1 as SGHVS and CDR2 as FNYEAQ. The CDR3 has 15 residues. J lost 2 bases, V lost 2 bases, and 4 bases had no gene match.

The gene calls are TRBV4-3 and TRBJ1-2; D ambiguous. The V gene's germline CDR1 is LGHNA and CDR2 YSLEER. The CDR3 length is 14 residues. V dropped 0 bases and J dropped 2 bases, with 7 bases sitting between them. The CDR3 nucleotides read TGCGCCAGCAGCCAAGATTGGCAGAACTATGGCTACACCTTC. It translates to CASSQDWQNYGYTF.

CDR3 amino acids: CASSLWTGLANQPQHF. Here the CDR3 DNA reads TGTGCCAGCAGCTTATGGACAGGTCTCGCCAATCAGCCCCAGCATTTT. This chain joins TRBV7-8 and TRBJ1-5; TRBD1 agrees at 7 bases. This CDR3 comprises 16 residues. CDR1 and CDR2 (germline): SGHVS, FQNEAQ. J gave up 3 bases and V 2 bases, and 7 bases lay outside the gene matches.

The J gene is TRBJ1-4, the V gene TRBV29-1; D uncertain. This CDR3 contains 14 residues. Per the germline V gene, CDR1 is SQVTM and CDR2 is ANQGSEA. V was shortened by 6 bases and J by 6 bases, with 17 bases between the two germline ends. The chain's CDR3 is CSVRRLSLDEKLFF. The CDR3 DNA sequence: TGCAGCGTCCGCCGATTGAGCCTAGATGAAAAACTGTTTTTT.

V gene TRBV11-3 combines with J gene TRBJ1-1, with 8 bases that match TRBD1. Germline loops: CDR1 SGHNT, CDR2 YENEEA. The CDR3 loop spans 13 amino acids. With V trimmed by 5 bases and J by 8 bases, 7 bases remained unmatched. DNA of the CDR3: TGTGCCAGCAGCGTCCGACAGGGGCGGGAAGCTTTCTTT. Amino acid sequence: CASSVRQGREAFF.

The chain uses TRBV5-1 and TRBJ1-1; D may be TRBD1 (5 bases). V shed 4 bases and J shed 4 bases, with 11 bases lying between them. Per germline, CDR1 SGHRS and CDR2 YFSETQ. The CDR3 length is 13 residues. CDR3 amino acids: CASSPSGGTEAFF. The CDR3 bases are TGCGCCAGCAGCCCGTCGGGGGGCACTGAAGCTTTCTTT.

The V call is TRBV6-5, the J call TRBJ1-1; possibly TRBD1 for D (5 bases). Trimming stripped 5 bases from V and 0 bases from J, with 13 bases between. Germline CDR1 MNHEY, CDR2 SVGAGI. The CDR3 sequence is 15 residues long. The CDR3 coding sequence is TGTGCCAGCAGTCTATCTGGGGCCTTGAACACTGAAGCTTTCTTT. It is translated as CASSLSGALNTEAFF.